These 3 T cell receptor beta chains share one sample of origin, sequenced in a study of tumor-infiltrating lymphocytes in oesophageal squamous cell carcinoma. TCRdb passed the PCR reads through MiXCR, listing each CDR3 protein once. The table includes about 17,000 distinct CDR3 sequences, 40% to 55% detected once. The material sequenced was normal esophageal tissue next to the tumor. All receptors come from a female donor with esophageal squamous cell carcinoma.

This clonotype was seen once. Here the CDR3 DNA reads TGTGCCATCAGTGACACAGCCTACCAAGAGACCCAGTACTTC. Translation gives CAISDTAYQETQYF. This chain connects TRBV10-3 to TRBJ2-1; D not resolved. The J call may be wrong; the DNA end is better matched by TRBJ2-5. Germline CDR1 ENHRY, CDR2 SYGVKD. The CDR3 covers 14 residues.

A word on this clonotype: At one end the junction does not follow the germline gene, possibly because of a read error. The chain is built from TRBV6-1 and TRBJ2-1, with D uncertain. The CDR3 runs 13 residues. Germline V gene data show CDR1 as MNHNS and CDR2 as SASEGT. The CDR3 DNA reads TGTGCCAGCAGTGAAAAGGAGAATTCACCCCTCCACTTC. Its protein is CASSEKENSPLHF.

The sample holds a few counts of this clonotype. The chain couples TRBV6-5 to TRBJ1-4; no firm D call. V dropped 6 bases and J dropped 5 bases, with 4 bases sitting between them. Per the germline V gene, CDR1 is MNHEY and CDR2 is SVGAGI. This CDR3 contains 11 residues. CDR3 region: CASRKNEKLFF. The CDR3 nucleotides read TGTGCCAGCAGGAAGAATGAAAAACTGTTTTTT.